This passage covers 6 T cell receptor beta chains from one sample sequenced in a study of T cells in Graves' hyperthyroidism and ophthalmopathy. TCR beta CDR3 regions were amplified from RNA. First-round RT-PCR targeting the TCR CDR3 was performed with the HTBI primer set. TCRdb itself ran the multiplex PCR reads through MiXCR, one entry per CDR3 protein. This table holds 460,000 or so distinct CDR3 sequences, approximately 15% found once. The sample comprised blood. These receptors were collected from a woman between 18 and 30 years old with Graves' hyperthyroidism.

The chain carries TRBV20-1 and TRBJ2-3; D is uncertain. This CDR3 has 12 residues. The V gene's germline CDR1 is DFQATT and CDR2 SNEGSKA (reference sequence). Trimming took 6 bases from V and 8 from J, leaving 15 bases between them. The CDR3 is CSAPLSGSTQYF. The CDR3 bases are TGCAGTGCCCCCCTGTCCGGGTCTACGCAGTATTTT.

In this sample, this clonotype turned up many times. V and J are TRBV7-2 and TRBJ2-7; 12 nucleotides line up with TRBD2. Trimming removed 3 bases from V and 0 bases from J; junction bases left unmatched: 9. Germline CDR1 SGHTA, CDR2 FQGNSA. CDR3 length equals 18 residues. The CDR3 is CASSLGTSGRTLSYEQYV. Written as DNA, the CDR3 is TGTGCCAGCAGCTTGGGAACTAGCGGGAGGACCCTCTCCTACGAGCAGTACGTC.

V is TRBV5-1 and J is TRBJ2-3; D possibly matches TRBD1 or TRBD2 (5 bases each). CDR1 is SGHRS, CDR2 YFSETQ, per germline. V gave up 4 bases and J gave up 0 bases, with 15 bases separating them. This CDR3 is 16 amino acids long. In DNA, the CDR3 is TGCGCCAGCAGCCGATCCGGGGCGTCTAGCACAGATACGCAGTATTTT. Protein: CASSRSGASSTDTQYF.

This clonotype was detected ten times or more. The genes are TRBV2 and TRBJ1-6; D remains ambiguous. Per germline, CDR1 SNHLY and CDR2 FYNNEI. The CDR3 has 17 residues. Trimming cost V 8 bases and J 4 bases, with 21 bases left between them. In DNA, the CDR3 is TGTGCCAGCTTATGGCGGAAGGACTGGGTATATAATTCACCCCTCCACTTT. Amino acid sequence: CASLWRKDWVYNSPLHF.

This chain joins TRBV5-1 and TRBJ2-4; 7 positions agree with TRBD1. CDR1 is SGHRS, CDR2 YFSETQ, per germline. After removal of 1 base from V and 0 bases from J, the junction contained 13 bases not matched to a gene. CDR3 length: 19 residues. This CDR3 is CASSLKRGGERLAKNIQYF. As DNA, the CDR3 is TGCGCCAGCAGCTTGAAAAGAGGGGGCGAGAGATTAGCCAAAAACATTCAGTACTTC. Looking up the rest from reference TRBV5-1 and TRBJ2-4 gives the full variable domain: KAGVTQTPRYLIKTRGQQVTLSCSPISGHRSVSWYQQTPGQGLQFLFEYFSETQRNKGNFPGRFSGRQFSNSRSEMNVSTLELGDSALYLCASSLKRGGERLAKNIQYFGAGTRLSVL.

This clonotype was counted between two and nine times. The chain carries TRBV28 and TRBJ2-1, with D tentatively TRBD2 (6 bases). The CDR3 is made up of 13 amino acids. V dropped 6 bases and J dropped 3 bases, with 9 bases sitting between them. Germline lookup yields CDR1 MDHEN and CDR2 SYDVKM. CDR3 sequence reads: CASRRRDYNEQFF. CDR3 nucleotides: TGTGCCAGCAGGAGGCGGGACTACAATGAGCAGTTCTTC.